These 26 T cell receptor beta chains originate from one sample sequenced in a study of CD8+ T cells in alopecia areata. The treatment: oral pan-JAK inhibitor, 5-10 mg twice daily. TCR sequencing used cDNA made by reverse transcription of extracted RNA. The assay was immunoSEQ multiplex PCR, and TCRdb's table has in-frame clones only and misses some. The sample lists 150,000 to 250,000 clones, about 62% occurring once. The input for sequencing was CD4+ T cells sorted from blood, taken at week 24, from a patient treated with tofacitinib. Receptors were obtained from a human donor with alopecia areata.

The CDR3 sequence: CASSFRSSSPNTEAFF. The CDR3, as DNA: TGCGCCAGCAGCTTCAGATCCTCCTCACCGAACACTGAAGCTTTCTTT. The chain is built from TRBV5-1 and TRBJ1-1; no firm D call. From germline, CDR1 is SGHRS and CDR2 YFSETQ. This CDR3 spans 16 amino acids. V lost 2 bases and J 1 base, leaving 15 bases between the germline ends.

The chain uses TRBV20-1 and TRBJ2-5, with D unclear. V was pared by 5 bases and J by 5 bases, with 9 bases between. Germline assignment: CDR1 DFQATT and CDR2 SNEGSKA (reference sequence). The CDR3 totals 11 residues. Written as DNA, the CDR3 is TGCAGTGCTCAGACTGAGGAGACCCAGTACTTC. It yields the protein CSAQTEETQYF.

The V call is TRBV29-1, the J call TRBJ1-1; D gene ambiguous. Germline loops: CDR1 SQVTM, CDR2 ANQGSEA. V was pared by 6 bases and J by 0 bases, with 11 bases between. The length of the CDR3 is 13 residues. CDR3 DNA: TGCAGCGTCGGGGTTGGGGTGAACACTGAAGCTTTCTTT. Protein: CSVGVGVNTEAFF. Looking up the rest from reference TRBV29-1 and TRBJ1-1 gives the full variable domain: SAVISQKPSRDICQRGTSLTIQCQVDSQVTMMFWYRQQPGQSLTLIATANQGSEATYESGFVIDKFPISRPNLTFSTLTVSNMSPEDSSIYLCSVGVGVNTEAFFGQGTRLTVV.

This clone was counted a few times. The chain is built from TRBV6-6 and TRBJ2-5; no clear D. The germline V gene has CDR1 MNHNY and CDR2 SVGAGI (reference sequence). V was shortened by 2 bases and J by 5 bases, with 6 bases between the two germline ends. This CDR3 is 12 amino acids long. DNA of the CDR3: TGTGCCAGCAGTTACGTCTCGGAGACCCAGTACTTC. It encodes CASSYVSETQYF.

The gene calls are TRBV19 and TRBJ2-1; 7 bases line up with TRBD1. Germline V gene lookup returns CDR1 LNHDA and CDR2 SQIVND (reference sequence). The CDR3 has 14 residues. V was clipped by 4 bases and J by 7 bases; unmatched bases: 7. The CDR3 loop reads CASSTTPTGNEQFF. Here the CDR3 DNA reads TGTGCCAGTAGTACTACCCCGACAGGGAATGAGCAGTTCTTC.

The V and J genes are TRBV15 and TRBJ2-7; a weak D match, TRBD2 (6 bases). This CDR3 has 15 amino acids. The V end was cut by 5 bases, the J end by 0 bases, with 14 bases between. CDR1 and CDR2 from the germline V gene are LNHNV and YYDKDF (reference sequence). CDR3 DNA: TGTGCCACCAGCGCGGGCGGGACGTCCTCCTACGAGCAGTACTTC. It translates to CATSAGGTSSYEQYF.

This chain joins TRBV29-1 and TRBJ2-5; no definite D call. CDR1 and CDR2 from the germline V gene are SQVTM and ANQGSEA. This CDR3 has 13 residues. Trimming removed 8 bases from V and 2 bases from J, with 15 bases in between. The CDR3 sequence: CSFWAQPQETQYF. CDR3 nucleotide sequence: TGCAGCTTCTGGGCACAGCCACAAGAGACCCAGTACTTC.

This clone has just a few counts. This chain links TRBV5-8 with TRBJ1-1; 9 bases line up with TRBD1. This CDR3 region has 15 residues. The germline V gene has CDR1 SGHTS and CDR2 YDEGEE. V trimming: 5 bases; J trimming: 4 bases; junction bases outside the gene matches: 9. CDR3 residues: CASRSQGAGGTEAFF. The CDR3 DNA reads as TGTGCCAGCAGGTCACAGGGGGCTGGAGGCACTGAAGCTTTCTTT.

The V and J genes are TRBV11-3 and TRBJ2-3; TRBD2 agrees at 9 bases. The V gene end was trimmed by 4 bases and the J gene end by 2 bases; junction bases not matched to a gene: 7. Looked up from germline, CDR1 is SGHNT and CDR2 is YENEEA. The CDR3 has 16 amino acids. The CDR3 DNA reads as TGTGCCAGCAGCTCGGGGCTAGCGGGGTCCACAGATACGCAGTATTTT. It is translated as CASSSGLAGSTDTQYF.

The rearrangement links TRBV27 to TRBJ1-6, with a possible D match to TRBD1 (5 bases). Germline lookup yields CDR1 MNHEY and CDR2 SMNVEV (reference sequence). This CDR3 is 14 amino acids long. Trimming removed 8 bases at V and 8 bases at J, with 16 bases between. CDR3 region: CASHDSGGDSPLHF. The CDR3 region has the DNA TGTGCCAGCCACGATTCCGGGGGTGATTCACCCCTCCACTTT.

The chain has TRBV27 and TRBJ1-2; a weak D match, TRBD1 (5 bases). With 2 bases removed from V and 5 bases from J, the gap between germline ends came to 18 bases. The CDR3 covers 16 residues. Germline CDR1 reads MNHEY; CDR2 reads SMNVEV (reference sequence). The CDR3, as DNA: TGTGCCAGCAGTTTACGGGAACCGGTTGGGGGATATGGCTACACCTTC. Translation gives CASSLREPVGGYGYTF.

This clone showed up just a few times. The rearrangement links TRBV30 to TRBJ2-2; 7 bases are a match to TRBD1. CDR3 length: 15 residues. The V segment lost 0 bases and the J segment 4 bases; nucleotides outside the gene matches: 5. Germline V gene data show CDR1 as GTSNPN and CDR2 as SVGIG (reference sequence). The DNA of the CDR3 is TGTGCCTGGAGTGTACTCTCAGGGGGCACCGGGGAGCTGTTTTTT. Protein: CAWSVLSGGTGELFF.

The J gene is TRBJ1-2, the V gene TRBV25-1; D is perhaps TRBD1 (6 bases). CDR1 is MGHDK and CDR2 is SYGVNS in the germline V gene. This CDR3 comprises 14 residues. Trimming cost V 8 bases and J 4 bases, with 17 bases left between them. CDR3 sequence: CASRGQGLIYGYTF. CDR3 sequence (DNA): TGTGCCAGCCGGGGGCAGGGACTCATCTATGGCTACACCTTC.

The V and J genes are TRBV2 and TRBJ2-7; weak D call: TRBD1 (6 bases). V was cut by 2 bases and J by 5 bases, with 10 bases left in between. Germline V lookup: CDR1 SNHLY, CDR2 FYNNEI. This CDR3 has 13 residues. CDR3 in amino acids: CASSEIQGHEQYF. The CDR3 region has the DNA TGTGCCAGCAGTGAAATACAGGGCCACGAGCAGTACTTC.

This chain uses TRBV9 with TRBJ1-3, with D possibly matching TRBD1 (6 bases). V was pared by 0 bases and J by 8 bases, with 12 bases between. CDR1 SGDLS and CDR2 YYNGEE come from the germline V gene. This CDR3 has 14 residues. This CDR3 is CASSVEGTTDTIYF. The CDR3 bases are TGTGCCAGCAGCGTAGAAGGGACAACAGACACCATATATTTT.

This chain links TRBV4-3 with TRBJ2-3; D might be TRBD1 or TRBD2, each matching 5 bases. The germline V gene has CDR1 LGHNA and CDR2 YSLEER. V lost 3 bases and J 4 bases, leaving 14 bases between the germline ends. The CDR3 contains 15 residues. The CDR3 protein is CASSQGLGTPDTQYF. In DNA form, the CDR3 reads TGCGCCAGCAGCCAGGGCCTCGGGACCCCAGATACGCAGTATTTT.

V gene TRBV30 combines with J gene TRBJ2-5; D possibly corresponds to TRBD2 (6 bases). The CDR3 is 17 amino acids. The germline CDR1 and CDR2 sequences are GTSNPN and SVGIG (reference sequence). V was shortened by 0 bases and J by 3 bases, with 20 bases between the two germline ends. CDR3 in DNA: TGTGCCTGGAGTGTACTATCGGAACTAGCAGGCGAAGAGACCCAGTACTTC. Translation: CAWSVLSELAGEETQYF.

The V and J genes are TRBV6-5 and TRBJ1-2, with a possible D match to TRBD1 (6 bases). Trimming shortened V by 8 bases and J by 6 bases, and 10 bases separated the two germline ends. In germline, CDR1 is MNHEY, CDR2 SVGAGI. The CDR3 is 11 amino acids. The CDR3 DNA is TGTGCCAGCGGTCAGGGGAATGGCTACACCTTC. Protein product: CASGQGNGYTF.

This clone counts as medium-sized (0.01 to 0.1%). The chain recombines TRBV27 with TRBJ2-2; 8 bases map to TRBD1. J gave up 5 bases and V 5 bases, and 4 bases lay outside the gene matches. The CDR3 is 14 residues long. Germline V lookup: CDR1 MNHEY, CDR2 SMNVEV (reference sequence). CDR3 loop: CASSQGAETGELFF. CDR3 sequence (DNA): TGTGCCAGCAGTCAGGGGGCAGAGACCGGGGAGCTGTTTTTT.

This clone was counted only a few times. The chain combines TRBV20-1 with TRBJ1-2, with a weak D call TRBD1 (6 bases). CDR1 is DFQATT, CDR2 SNEGSKA, per germline (reference sequence). The CDR3 loop spans 11 amino acids. Trimming shortened V by 8 bases and J by 2 bases, and 9 bases separated the two germline ends. Written as DNA, the CDR3 is TGCAGTCAGACAGGAAACTATGGCTACACCTTC. Protein: CSQTGNYGYTF.

This clone has a handful of counts. V and J are TRBV5-1 and TRBJ1-6; D gene unclear. The CDR3 covers 16 residues. The V and J ends lost 0 bases and 7 bases respectively, with 14 bases between them. The germline CDR1 and CDR2 sequences are SGHRS and YFSETQ. The CDR3 DNA sequence: TGCGCCAGCAGCTTGGCCTGGCAGATCGGCAATTCACCCCTCCACTTT. Translating gives CASSLAWQIGNSPLHF.

This clone was detected a few times. This chain links TRBV29-1 with TRBJ2-2, with 8 bases matching TRBD1. V was pared by 6 bases and J by 6 bases, with 3 bases of the junction left unmatched. The length of the CDR3 is 12 residues. CDR1 is SQVTM, CDR2 ANQGSEA, per germline. For the CDR3, the DNA is TGCAGCGTGGGGACAGGCCCCGGGGAGCTGTTTTTT. This encodes CSVGTGPGELFF.

This clone was observed a few times. V usage is TRBV29-1 and J usage is TRBJ2-1; TRBD2 is a possible D gene (6 bases). Germline V gene data show CDR1 as SQVTM and CDR2 as ANQGSEA. The V end lost 6 bases, the J end lost 4 bases, and 19 bases lay between the germline ends. The CDR3 has 15 amino acids. The CDR3: CSVADRDSRYNEQFF. Here the CDR3 DNA reads TGCAGCGTAGCCGACCGGGACTCGAGATACAATGAGCAGTTCTTC.

This rearrangement joins TRBV5-4 to TRBJ2-7; no clear D. Trimming stripped 4 bases from V and 3 bases from J, with 5 bases between. This CDR3 has 11 residues. In germline, CDR1 is SGHNT, CDR2 YYREEE (reference sequence). The CDR3 reads CASSEDYEQYF. CDR3 bases: TGTGCCAGCAGCGAGGACTACGAGCAGTACTTC.

The rearrangement links TRBV5-1 to TRBJ2-1, with no clear D. This CDR3 contains 15 residues. Trimming removed 0 bases at V and 4 bases at J, with 11 bases between. Germline V gives CDR1 SGHRS, CDR2 YFSETQ. In DNA, the CDR3 is TGCGCCAGCAGCTTGGCGTCTAACCAATACAATGAGCAGTTCTTC. Translating it yields CASSLASNQYNEQFF. The full variable domain, completed using reference TRBV5-1 and TRBJ2-1, is KAGVTQTPRYLIKTRGQQVTLSCSPISGHRSVSWYQQTPGQGLQFLFEYFSETQRNKGNFPGRFSGRQFSNSRSEMNVSTLELGDSALYLCASSLASNQYNEQFFGPGTRLTVL.

The chain joins TRBV2 to TRBJ2-7, with a possible D match to TRBD1 (6 bases). Germline-derived CDR1 and CDR2 are SNHLY and FYNNEI. CDR3 length equals 14 residues. The germline V and J ends were trimmed by 5 bases and 1 base, with 12 bases remaining between them. CDR3 DNA: TGTGCCAGCAGTCTGGACAGTCAATCCTACGAGCAGTACTTC. It codes for CASSLDSQSYEQYF.